The 11 T cell receptor beta chains in this list originate from one sample, sequenced in a study of blood T cell repertoires in COVID-19. TCRdb's table, derived via immunoSEQ multiplex PCR, lists solely in-frame clones and lacks some. Counted here are about 370,000 clones, around 87% occurring once; the ten biggest clones make up 1%. The material sequenced was PBMCs or T cells enriched from blood (not recorded which). The source of these receptors is a man in his late teens or twenties who had recovered from COVID-19.

The genes are TRBV7-2 and TRBJ2-2; D not certain. CDR1 SGHTA and CDR2 FQGNSA come from the germline V gene. The ends were cut back, 2 bases at V and 3 bases at J, with 13 bases in the middle. The CDR3 extends over 16 amino acids. This CDR3 is CASSLSVSHDTGELFF. CDR3 bases: TGTGCCAGCAGCTTATCGGTTAGCCATGACACCGGGGAGCTGTTTTTT.

The rearrangement links TRBV6-5 to TRBJ1-1; 7 nucleotides agree with TRBD1. The CDR3 is made up of 11 amino acids. Germline V gene data show CDR1 as MNHEY and CDR2 as SVGAGI. V shed 5 bases, J shed 6 bases, and the junction held 0 bases outside the gene matches. The CDR3 sequence is CASSQGAEAFF. The CDR3 DNA reads TGTGCCAGCAGTCAGGGGGCTGAAGCTTTCTTT.

The J gene is TRBJ2-1, the V gene TRBV5-4; D gene ambiguous. This CDR3 comprises 12 residues. Trimming took off 0 bases at V and 5 bases at J, with 3 bases between the two ends. Germline V gives CDR1 SGHNT, CDR2 YYREEE (reference sequence). The CDR3 bases are TGTGCCAGCAGCTTGGGTAACAATGAGCAGTTCTTC. Translated: CASSLGNNEQFF.

V gene TRBV9 combines with J gene TRBJ1-4; D is unresolved. Germline V CDR1 and CDR2: SGDLS, YYNGEE. Trimming left V 0 bases short and J 0 bases short, with 9 bases between. This CDR3 comprises 16 residues. The CDR3 nucleotides read TGTGCCAGCAGCGTAGGAGGGATCGCAACTAATGAAAAACTGTTTTTT. Translating it yields CASSVGGIATNEKLFF.

This chain links TRBV7-9 with TRBJ1-2; D is possibly TRBD1 (6 bases). The CDR3 loop spans 17 amino acids. The germline V gene has CDR1 SEHNR and CDR2 FQNEAQ (reference sequence). V shed 5 bases and J shed 0 bases, with 19 bases lying between them. The CDR3 DNA sequence: TGTGCCAGCAGCCCCTCTTTTTGGGGGCATACTAACTATGGCTACACCTTC. Translated: CASSPSFWGHTNYGYTF.

The chain recombines TRBV28 with TRBJ1-6, with D tentatively TRBD1 (6 bases). In germline, CDR1 is MDHEN, CDR2 SYDVKM. The CDR3 sequence is 15 residues long. Trimming cost V 7 bases and J 8 bases, with 18 bases left between them. The CDR3 loop is CASTVMGTPYSPLHF. CDR3 DNA sequence: TGTGCCAGCACTGTAATGGGGACACCGTATTCACCCCTCCACTTT.

The chain couples TRBV5-1 to TRBJ2-1; possibly TRBD1 for D (6 bases). This CDR3 is 17 amino acids long. Germline values: CDR1 SGHRS, CDR2 YFSETQ. Trimming shortened V by 0 bases and J by 0 bases, and 13 bases separated the two germline ends. The CDR3 coding sequence is TGCGCCAGCAGCTTGGGAAATTCGGACAGCTCCTACAATGAGCAGTTCTTC. It specifies CASSLGNSDSSYNEQFF. Filled out from reference TRBV5-1 and TRBJ2-1, the complete variable domain reads KAGVTQTPRYLIKTRGQQVTLSCSPISGHRSVSWYQQTPGQGLQFLFEYFSETQRNKGNFPGRFSGRQFSNSRSEMNVSTLELGDSALYLCASSLGNSDSSYNEQFFGPGTRLTVL.

This chain connects TRBV7-9 to TRBJ2-4; a weak D match, TRBD1 (5 bases). There are 12 residues in the CDR3. Germline CDR1 reads SEHNR; CDR2 reads FQNEAQ (reference sequence). Trimming took 6 bases from V and 6 from J, leaving 9 bases between them. The CDR3, as DNA: TGTGCCAGCAGAGGGGTATTAAACATTCAGTACTTC. Protein sequence: CASRGVLNIQYF.

The chain combines TRBV18 with TRBJ2-3; TRBD2 matches 8 bases. The CDR3 has 14 amino acids. Germline lookup yields CDR1 KGHSH and CDR2 LQKENI. Germline trimming cut 6 bases from V and 3 bases from J; bases unmatched to any gene: 5. CDR3 residues: CASSQREQTDTQYF. As DNA, the CDR3 is TGTGCCAGCTCCCAGCGGGAGCAAACAGATACGCAGTATTTT.

This clone showed up just once. The chain employs TRBV7-9 and TRBJ1-4; 10 bases map to TRBD1. Per germline, CDR1 SEHNR and CDR2 FQNEAQ (reference sequence). Unmatched junction bases numbered 4, after V lost 1 base and J lost 8 bases. The CDR3 loop spans 15 amino acids. The CDR3 spells CASSLVGTGVEKLFF. As DNA, the CDR3 is TGTGCCAGCAGCTTAGTCGGGACAGGGGTCGAAAAACTGTTTTTT. The whole variable domain, filled in from reference TRBV7-9 and TRBJ1-4, reads DTGVSQNPRHKITKRGQNVTFRCDPISEHNRLYWYRQTLGQGPEFLTYFQNEAQLEKSRLLSDRFSAERPKGSFSTLEIQRTEQGDSAMYLCASSLVGTGVEKLFFGSGTQLSVL.

The chain has TRBV4-2 and TRBJ1-4, with a possible D match to TRBD1 (5 bases). Germline values: CDR1 LGHNA, CDR2 YNFKEQ. The length of the CDR3 is 14 residues. V was clipped by 3 bases and J by 5 bases, with 10 bases between them. CDR3: CASSHGGENEKLFF. Written as DNA, the CDR3 is TGTGCCAGCAGCCATGGAGGGGAGAATGAAAAACTGTTTTTT.